This passage covers 10 T cell receptor beta chains from one sample sequenced in a study of identical twins. TCRdb called the 5' RACE reads again in MiXCR, with one record for every CDR3 protein. Among fewer than 500,000 distinct CDR3 sequences listed, 20% to 30% were seen once. Another study also made use of these data, one on T cells expressing NK-cell markers.

The sample consisted of CD4+ T cells sorted from blood. Receptor source: a woman in her late teens or twenties in good health.

The chain uses TRBV20-1 and TRBJ2-3, with D perhaps TRBD2 (5 bases). Trimming removed 4 bases at V and 3 bases at J, with 17 bases between. The CDR3 contains 15 residues. Germline V CDR1 and CDR2: DFQATT, SNEGSKA (reference sequence). The CDR3 DNA sequence: TGCAGTGCTATGACTTGGAGGAGTACGACAGATACGCAGTATTTT. Residues: CSAMTWRSTTDTQYF.

V is TRBV4-3 and J is TRBJ1-4; a weak D match, TRBD1 (6 bases). Deletions cut 4 bases from V and 10 bases from J, with 16 bases between. Per the germline V gene, CDR1 is LGHNA and CDR2 is YSLEER. The CDR3 has 14 amino acids. The CDR3 DNA sequence: TGCGCCAGCAGCCTGTCTAGGGGGGTTGTAAAACTGTTTTTT. It yields the protein CASSLSRGVVKLFF.

This clonotype was seen more than once but under ten times. The V call is TRBV14, the J call TRBJ1-2; D may be TRBD1 (5 bases). Germline-derived CDR1 and CDR2 are SGHDN and FVKESK. There are 11 residues in the CDR3. V lost 4 bases and J lost 7, with 7 bases in between. The CDR3 DNA reads as TGTGCCAGCAGCCCAGGGTCTGGCTACACCTTC. This encodes CASSPGSGYTF.

This clonotype occurred a few times. The chain has TRBV5-6 and TRBJ2-3; D perhaps matches TRBD2 (5 bases). This CDR3 has 15 residues. From germline, CDR1 is SGHDT and CDR2 YYEEEE. Trimming cost V 1 base and J 5 bases, with 14 bases left between them. Here the CDR3 reads CASSLSSLRGDTQYF. CDR3 DNA: TGTGCCAGCAGCTTGAGTAGCCTCCGGGGAGATACGCAGTATTTT.

The chain joins TRBV7-2 to TRBJ2-5; 8 bases are shared with TRBD1. J was trimmed by 5 bases and V by 2 bases; bases with no gene match: 7. In germline, CDR1 is SGHTA, CDR2 FQGNSA. This CDR3 has 15 amino acids. Here the CDR3 reads CASSLRQGAWETQYF. CDR3 bases: TGTGCCAGCAGCTTAAGGCAGGGGGCCTGGGAGACCCAGTACTTC.

V gene TRBV19 combines with J gene TRBJ2-3, with TRBD2 matching over 10 bases. The CDR3 is made up of 17 amino acids. V gave up 5 bases and J gave up 2 bases; unmatched junction bases: 10. Germline V gene lookup returns CDR1 LNHDA and CDR2 SQIVND (reference sequence). The CDR3 sequence: CASSRSLLAGTTDTQYF. Here the CDR3 DNA reads TGTGCCAGTAGTCGTTCTCTACTAGCGGGGACCACAGATACGCAGTATTTT. Full variable domain (remainder filled in from reference TRBV19 and TRBJ2-3): DGGITQSPKYLFRKEGQNVTLSCEQNLNHDAMYWYRQDPGQGLRLIYYSQIVNDFQKGDIAEGYSVSREKKESFPLTVTSAQKNPTAFYLCASSRSLLAGTTDTQYFGPGTRLTVL.

The chain uses TRBV24-1 and TRBJ2-1, with TRBD2 identical over 12 bases. CDR1 KGHDR and CDR2 SFDVKD come from the germline V gene. This CDR3 region has 17 residues. The trim removed 2 bases at V and 8 bases at J, leaving 9 bases unmatched. This CDR3 is CATSDSRLAGAKDEQFF. The CDR3 region has the DNA TGTGCCACCAGTGATTCCCGACTAGCGGGAGCGAAGGATGAGCAGTTCTTC.

This chain uses TRBV7-2 with TRBJ2-1; 7 nucleotides line up with TRBD2. Trimming cost V 5 bases and J 2 bases; bases outside gene matches: 6. Germline CDR1 reads SGHTA; CDR2 reads FQGNSA. The CDR3 extends over 15 amino acids. Written as DNA, the CDR3 is TGTGCCAGCAGCCGCCAGCGGGATACCTACAATGAGCAGTTCTTC. Its protein product is CASSRQRDTYNEQFF.

The J gene is TRBJ2-5, the V gene TRBV20-1; 7 bases align to TRBD1. CDR3 length: 13 residues. Losses at the gene ends were 6 bases for V and 5 bases for J; bases not matched to a gene: 9. CDR1 and CDR2 from the germline V gene are DFQATT and SNEGSKA (reference sequence). As DNA, the CDR3 is TGCAGTGCCGAGGGGGCATTCGGGGAGACCCAGTACTTC. It is translated as CSAEGAFGETQYF.

The chain employs TRBV5-6 and TRBJ2-1; possibly TRBD2 for D (5 bases). The CDR3 length is 15 residues. V was trimmed by 4 bases and J by 2 bases, leaving 13 bases between them. Germline V gene data show CDR1 as SGHDT and CDR2 as YYEEEE. CDR3 in DNA: TGTGCCAGCAGCCGAGGACTGGTTGCCTACAATGAGCAGTTCTTC. This codes for CASSRGLVAYNEQFF.